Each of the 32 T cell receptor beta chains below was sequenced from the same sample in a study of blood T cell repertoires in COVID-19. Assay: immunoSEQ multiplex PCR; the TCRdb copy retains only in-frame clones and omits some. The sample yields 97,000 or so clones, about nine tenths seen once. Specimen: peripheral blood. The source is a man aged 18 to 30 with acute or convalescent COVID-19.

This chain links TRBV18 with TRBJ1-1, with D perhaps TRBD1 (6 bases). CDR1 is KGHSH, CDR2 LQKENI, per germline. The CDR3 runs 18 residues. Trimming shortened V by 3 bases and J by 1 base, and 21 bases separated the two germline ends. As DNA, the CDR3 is TGTGCCAGCTCACCGTTTCTCCGGGACACGGGAGGGAACACTGAAGCTTTCTTT. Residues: CASSPFLRDTGGNTEAFF.

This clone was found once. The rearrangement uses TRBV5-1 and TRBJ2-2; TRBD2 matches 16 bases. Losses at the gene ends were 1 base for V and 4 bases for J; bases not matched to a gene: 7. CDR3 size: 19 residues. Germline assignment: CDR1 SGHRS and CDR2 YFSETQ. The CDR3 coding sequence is TGCGCCAGCAGCTTGCCGGGGACTAGCGGGAGGGCTCGCACCGGGGAGCTGTTTTTT. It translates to CASSLPGTSGRARTGELFF.

CDR3 coding DNA: TGTGCCAGCTCTGAGGGACAGTCGTTTTACACTGAAGCTTTCTTT. Residues: CASSEGQSFYTEAFF. V is TRBV18 and J is TRBJ1-1; TRBD1 matches at 7 bases. The V segment lost 6 bases and the J segment 3 bases; nucleotides outside the gene matches: 10. CDR1 KGHSH and CDR2 LQKENI come from the germline V gene. The CDR3 extends over 15 amino acids.

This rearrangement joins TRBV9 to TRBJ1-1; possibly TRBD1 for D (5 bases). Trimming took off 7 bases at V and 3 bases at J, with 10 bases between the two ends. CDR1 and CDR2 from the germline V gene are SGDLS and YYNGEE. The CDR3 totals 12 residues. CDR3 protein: CASGGWDTEAFF. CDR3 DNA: TGTGCCAGCGGGGGGTGGGACACTGAAGCTTTCTTT. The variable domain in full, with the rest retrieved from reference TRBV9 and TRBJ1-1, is DSGVTQTPKHLITATGQRVTLRCSPRSGDLSVYWYQQSLDQGLQFLIQYYNGEERAKGNILERFSAQQFPDLHSELNLSSLELGDSALYFCASGGWDTEAFFGQGTRLTVV.

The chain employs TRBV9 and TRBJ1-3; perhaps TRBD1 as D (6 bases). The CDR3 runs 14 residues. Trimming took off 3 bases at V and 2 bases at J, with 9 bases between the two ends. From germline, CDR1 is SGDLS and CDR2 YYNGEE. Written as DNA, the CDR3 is TGTGCCAGCAGCGCAACAGGGACTGGAAACACCATATATTTT. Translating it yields CASSATGTGNTIYF.

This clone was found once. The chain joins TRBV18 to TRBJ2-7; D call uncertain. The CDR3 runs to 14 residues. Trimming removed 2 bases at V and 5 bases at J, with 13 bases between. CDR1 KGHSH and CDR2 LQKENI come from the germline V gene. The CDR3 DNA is TGTGCCAGCTCACCAGGGCAGATACACCACGAGCAGTACTTC. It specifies CASSPGQIHHEQYF. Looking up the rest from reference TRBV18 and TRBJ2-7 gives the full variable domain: NAGVMQNPRHLVRRRGQEARLRCSPMKGHSHVYWYRQLPEEGLKFMVYLQKENIIDESGMPKERFSAEFPKEGPSILRIQQVVRGDSAAYFCASSPGQIHHEQYFGPGTRLTVT.

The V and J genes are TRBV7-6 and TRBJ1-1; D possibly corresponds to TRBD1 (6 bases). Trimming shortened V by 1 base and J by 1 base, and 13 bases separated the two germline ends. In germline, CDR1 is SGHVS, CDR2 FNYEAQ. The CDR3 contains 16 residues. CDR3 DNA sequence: TGTGCCAGCAGCTTAGGCCAGGGGCAGGCGAACACTGAAGCTTTCTTT. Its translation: CASSLGQGQANTEAFF. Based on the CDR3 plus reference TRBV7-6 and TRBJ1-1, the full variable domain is GAGVSQSPRYKVTKRGQDVALRCDPISGHVSLYWYRQALGQGPEFLTYFNYEAQQDKSGLPNDRFSAERPEGSISTLTIQRTEQRDSAMYRCASSLGQGQANTEAFFGQGTRLTVV.

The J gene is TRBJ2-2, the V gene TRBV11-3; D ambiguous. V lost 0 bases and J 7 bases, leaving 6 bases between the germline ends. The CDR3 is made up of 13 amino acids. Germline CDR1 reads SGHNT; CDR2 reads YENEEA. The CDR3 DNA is TGTGCCAGCAGCTTAGACAGGATCGGGGAGCTGTTTTTT. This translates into CASSLDRIGELFF.

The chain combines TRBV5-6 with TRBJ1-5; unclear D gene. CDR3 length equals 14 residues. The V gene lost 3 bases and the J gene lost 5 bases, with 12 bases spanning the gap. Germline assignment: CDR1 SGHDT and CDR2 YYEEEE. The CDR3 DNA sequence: TGTGCCAGCAGCTCCCGCCCGTTAGATCAGCCCCAGCATTTT. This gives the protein CASSSRPLDQPQHF.

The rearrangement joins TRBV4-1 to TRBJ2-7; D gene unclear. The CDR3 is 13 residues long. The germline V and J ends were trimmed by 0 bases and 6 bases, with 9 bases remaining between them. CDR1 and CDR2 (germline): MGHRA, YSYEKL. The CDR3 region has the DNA TGCGCCAGCAGCCAAGATGAACTTTTCGAGCAGTACTTC. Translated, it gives CASSQDELFEQYF.

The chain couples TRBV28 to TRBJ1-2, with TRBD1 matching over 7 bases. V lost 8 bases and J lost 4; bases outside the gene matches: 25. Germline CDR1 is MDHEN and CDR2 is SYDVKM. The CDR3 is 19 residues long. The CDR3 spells CASSSGGRFKRNYGYGYTF. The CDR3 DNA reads TGTGCCAGCTCTTCAGGGGGGCGCTTCAAACGAAACTATGGCTATGGCTACACCTTC.

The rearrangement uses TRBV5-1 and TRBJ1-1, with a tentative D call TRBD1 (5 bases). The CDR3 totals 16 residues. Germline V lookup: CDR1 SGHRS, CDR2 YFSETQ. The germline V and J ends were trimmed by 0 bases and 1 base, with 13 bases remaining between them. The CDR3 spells CASSLGAGTKNTEAFF. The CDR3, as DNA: TGCGCCAGCAGCTTGGGGGCAGGGACTAAGAACACTGAAGCTTTCTTT.

The CDR3 is CASSQDPSSSGYTF. CDR3 sequence (DNA): TGTGCCAGCAGCCAAGACCCCAGTTCAAGTGGCTACACCTTC. The chain recombines TRBV14 with TRBJ1-2; D remains ambiguous. In germline, CDR1 is SGHDN, CDR2 FVKESK. CDR3 size: 14 residues. Trimming stripped 0 bases from V and 7 bases from J, with 12 bases between.

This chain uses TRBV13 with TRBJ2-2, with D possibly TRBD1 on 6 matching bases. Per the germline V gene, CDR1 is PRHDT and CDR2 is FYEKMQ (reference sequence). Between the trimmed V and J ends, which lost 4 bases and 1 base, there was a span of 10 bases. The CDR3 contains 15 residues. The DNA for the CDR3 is TGTGCCAGCAGCTCATACAGGGAGAACACCGGGGAGCTGTTTTTT. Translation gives CASSSYRENTGELFF.

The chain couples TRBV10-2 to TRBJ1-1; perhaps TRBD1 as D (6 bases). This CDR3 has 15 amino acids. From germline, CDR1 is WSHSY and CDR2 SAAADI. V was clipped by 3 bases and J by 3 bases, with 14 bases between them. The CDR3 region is CASSDQGKIDTEAFF. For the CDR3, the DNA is TGCGCCAGCAGTGATCAGGGGAAAATTGACACTGAAGCTTTCTTT.

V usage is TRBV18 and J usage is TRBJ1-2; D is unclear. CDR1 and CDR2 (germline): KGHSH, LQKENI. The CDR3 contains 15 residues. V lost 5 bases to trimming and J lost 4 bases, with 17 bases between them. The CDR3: CASSASLTDRYGYTF. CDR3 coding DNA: TGTGCCAGCTCAGCTAGCCTGACGGACCGCTATGGCTACACCTTC.

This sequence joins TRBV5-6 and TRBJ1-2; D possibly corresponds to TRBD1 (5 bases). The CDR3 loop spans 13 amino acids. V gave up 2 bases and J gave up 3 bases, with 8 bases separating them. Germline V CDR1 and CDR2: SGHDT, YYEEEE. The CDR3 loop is CASSLSRDYGYTF. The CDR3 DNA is TGTGCCAGCAGCTTATCCAGGGACTATGGCTACACCTTC.

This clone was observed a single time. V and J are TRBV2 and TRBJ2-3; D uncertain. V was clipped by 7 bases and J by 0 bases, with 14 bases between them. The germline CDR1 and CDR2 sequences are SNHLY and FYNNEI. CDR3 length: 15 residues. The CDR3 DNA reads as TGTGCCAGCACCCCAAGCGCGCCTAGCACAGATACGCAGTATTTT. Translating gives CASTPSAPSTDTQYF.

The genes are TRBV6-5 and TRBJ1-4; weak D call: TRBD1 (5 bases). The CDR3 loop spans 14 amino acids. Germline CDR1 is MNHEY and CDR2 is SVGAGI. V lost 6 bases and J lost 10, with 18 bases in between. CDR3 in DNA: TGTGCCAGCAGCCTCTCGGACGGGGGTGGAAAACTGTTTTTT. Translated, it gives CASSLSDGGGKLFF.

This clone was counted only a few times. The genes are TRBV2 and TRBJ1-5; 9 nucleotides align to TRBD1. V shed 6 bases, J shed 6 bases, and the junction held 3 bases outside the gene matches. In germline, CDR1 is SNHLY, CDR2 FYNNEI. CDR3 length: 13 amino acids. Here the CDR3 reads CASRGDRVQPQHF. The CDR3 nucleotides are TGTGCCAGCAGGGGGGACAGGGTTCAGCCCCAGCATTTT.

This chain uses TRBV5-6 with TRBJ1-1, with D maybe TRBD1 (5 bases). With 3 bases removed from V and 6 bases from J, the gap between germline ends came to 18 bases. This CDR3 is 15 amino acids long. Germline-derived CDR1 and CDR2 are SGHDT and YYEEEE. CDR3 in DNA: TGTGCCAGCAGCTCGGCCGGGACTTGGGGCGCTGAAGCTTTCTTT. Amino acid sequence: CASSSAGTWGAEAFF.

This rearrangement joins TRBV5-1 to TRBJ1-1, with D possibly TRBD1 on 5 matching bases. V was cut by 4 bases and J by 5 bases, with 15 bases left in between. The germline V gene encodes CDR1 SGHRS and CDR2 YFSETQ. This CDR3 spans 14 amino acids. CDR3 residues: CASSTLQGGTEAFF. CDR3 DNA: TGCGCCAGCAGCACCCTCCAGGGTGGTACTGAAGCTTTCTTT.

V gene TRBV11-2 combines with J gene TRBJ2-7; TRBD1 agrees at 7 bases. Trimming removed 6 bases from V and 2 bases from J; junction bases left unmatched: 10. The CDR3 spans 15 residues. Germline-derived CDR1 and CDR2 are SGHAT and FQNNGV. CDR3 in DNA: TGTGCCAGCAGGACCCCCCGGGACAGAGCCTACGAGCAGTACTTC. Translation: CASRTPRDRAYEQYF.

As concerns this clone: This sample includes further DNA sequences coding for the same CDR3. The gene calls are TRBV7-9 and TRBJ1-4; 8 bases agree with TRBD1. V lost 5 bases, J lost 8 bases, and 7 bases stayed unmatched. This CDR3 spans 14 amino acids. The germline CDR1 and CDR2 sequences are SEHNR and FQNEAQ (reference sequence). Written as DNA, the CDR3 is TGTGCCAGCAGCCCAGGGACAGGAGGAGAAAAACTGTTTTTT. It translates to CASSPGTGGEKLFF.

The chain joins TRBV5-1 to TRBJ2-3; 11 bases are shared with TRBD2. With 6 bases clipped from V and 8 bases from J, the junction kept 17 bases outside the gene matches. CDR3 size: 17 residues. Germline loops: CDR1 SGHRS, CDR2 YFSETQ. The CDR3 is CASTLQAASGGRATQYF. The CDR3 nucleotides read TGCGCCAGCACCCTCCAGGCGGCTAGCGGGGGGCGAGCTACGCAGTATTTT.

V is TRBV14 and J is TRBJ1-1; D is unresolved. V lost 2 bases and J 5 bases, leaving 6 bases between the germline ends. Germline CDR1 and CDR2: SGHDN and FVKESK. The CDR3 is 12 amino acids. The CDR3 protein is CASSQRRTEAFF. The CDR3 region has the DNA TGTGCCAGCAGCCAACGGAGGACTGAAGCTTTCTTT. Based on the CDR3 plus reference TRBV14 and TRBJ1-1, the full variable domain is EAGVTQFPSHSVIEKGQTVTLRCDPISGHDNLYWYRRVMGKEIKFLLHFVKESKQDESGMPNNRFLAERTGGTYSTLKVQPAELEDSGVYFCASSQRRTEAFFGQGTRLTVV.

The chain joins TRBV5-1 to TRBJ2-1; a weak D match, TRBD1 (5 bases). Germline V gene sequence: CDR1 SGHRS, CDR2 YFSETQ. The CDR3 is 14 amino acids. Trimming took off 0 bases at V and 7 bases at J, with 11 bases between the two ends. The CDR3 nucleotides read TGCGCCAGCAGCTTGGCCCAGTCAGGGAATGAGCAGTTCTTC. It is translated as CASSLAQSGNEQFF.

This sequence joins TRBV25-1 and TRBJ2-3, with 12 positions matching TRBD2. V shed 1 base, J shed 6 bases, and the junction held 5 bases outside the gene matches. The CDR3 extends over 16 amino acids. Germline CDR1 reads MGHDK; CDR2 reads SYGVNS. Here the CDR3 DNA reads TGTGCCAGCAGTGAATTTGGACTAGCGGGAACTGATACGCAGTATTTT. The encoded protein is CASSEFGLAGTDTQYF.

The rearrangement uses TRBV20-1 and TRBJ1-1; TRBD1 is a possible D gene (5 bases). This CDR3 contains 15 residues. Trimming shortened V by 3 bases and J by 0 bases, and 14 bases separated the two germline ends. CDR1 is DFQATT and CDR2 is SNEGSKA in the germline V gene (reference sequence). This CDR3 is CSASSRGTVNTEAFF. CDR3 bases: TGCAGTGCTAGTTCAAGAGGGACTGTGAACACTGAAGCTTTCTTT.

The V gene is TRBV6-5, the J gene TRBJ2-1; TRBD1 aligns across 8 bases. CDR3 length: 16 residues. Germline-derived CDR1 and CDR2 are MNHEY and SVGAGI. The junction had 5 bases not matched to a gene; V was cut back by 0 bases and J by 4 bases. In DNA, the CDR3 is TGTGCCAGCAGTTACTCGGTAGGACAGGGTTACAATGAGCAGTTCTTC. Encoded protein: CASSYSVGQGYNEQFF.

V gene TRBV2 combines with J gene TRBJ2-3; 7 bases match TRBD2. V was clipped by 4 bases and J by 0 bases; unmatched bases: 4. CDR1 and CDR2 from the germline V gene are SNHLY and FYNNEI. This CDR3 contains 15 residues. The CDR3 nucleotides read TGTGCCAGCAGTGTAAACGGGGGGAGCACAGATACGCAGTATTTT. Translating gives CASSVNGGSTDTQYF.

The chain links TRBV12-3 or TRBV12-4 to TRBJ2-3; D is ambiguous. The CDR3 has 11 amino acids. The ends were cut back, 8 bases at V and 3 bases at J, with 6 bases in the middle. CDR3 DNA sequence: TGTGCCAGCTCCTATACAGATACGCAGTATTTT. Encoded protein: CASSYTDTQYF.